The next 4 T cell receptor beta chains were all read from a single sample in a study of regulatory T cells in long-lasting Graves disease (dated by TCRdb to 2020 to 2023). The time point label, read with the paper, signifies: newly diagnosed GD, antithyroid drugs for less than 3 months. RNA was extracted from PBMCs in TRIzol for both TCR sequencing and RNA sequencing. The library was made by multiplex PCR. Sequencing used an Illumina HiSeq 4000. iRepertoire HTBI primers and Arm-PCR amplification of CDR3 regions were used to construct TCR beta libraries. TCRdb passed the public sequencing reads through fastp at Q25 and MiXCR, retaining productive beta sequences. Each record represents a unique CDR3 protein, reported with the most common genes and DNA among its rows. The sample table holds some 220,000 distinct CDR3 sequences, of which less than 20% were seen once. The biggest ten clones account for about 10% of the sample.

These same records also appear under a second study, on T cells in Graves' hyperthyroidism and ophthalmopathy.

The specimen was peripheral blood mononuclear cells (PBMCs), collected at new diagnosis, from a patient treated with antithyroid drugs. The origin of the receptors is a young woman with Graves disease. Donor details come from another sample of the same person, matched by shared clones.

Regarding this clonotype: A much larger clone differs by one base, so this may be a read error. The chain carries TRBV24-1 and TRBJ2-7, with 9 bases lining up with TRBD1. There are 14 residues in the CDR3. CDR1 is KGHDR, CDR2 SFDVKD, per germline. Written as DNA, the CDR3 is TGTGCCACGGAGGGGGGACAGGGATCCTACGAGCTGTACTTC. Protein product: CATEGGQGSYELYF.

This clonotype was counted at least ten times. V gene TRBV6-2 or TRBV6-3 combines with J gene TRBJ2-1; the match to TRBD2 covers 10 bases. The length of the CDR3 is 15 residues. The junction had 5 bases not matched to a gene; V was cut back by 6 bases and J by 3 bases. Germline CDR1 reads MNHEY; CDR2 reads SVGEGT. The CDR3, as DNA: TGTGCCAGCAGCCCTAGGACTAGCGGCTACAATGAGCAGTTCTTC. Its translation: CASSPRTSGYNEQFF.

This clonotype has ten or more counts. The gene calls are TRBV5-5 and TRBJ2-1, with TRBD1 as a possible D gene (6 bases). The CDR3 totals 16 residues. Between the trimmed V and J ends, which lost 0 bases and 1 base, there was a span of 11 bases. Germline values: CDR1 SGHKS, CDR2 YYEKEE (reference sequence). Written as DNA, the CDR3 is TGTGCCAGCAGCTTGGAGGGGGAAGGGTCCTACAATGAGCAGTTCTTC. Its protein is CASSLEGEGSYNEQFF. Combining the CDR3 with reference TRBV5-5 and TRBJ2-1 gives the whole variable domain DAGVTQSPTHLIKTRGQQVTLRCSPISGHKSVSWYQQVLGQGPQFIFQYYEKEERGRGNFPDRFSARQFPNYSSELNVNALLLGDSALYLCASSLEGEGSYNEQFFGPGTRLTVL.

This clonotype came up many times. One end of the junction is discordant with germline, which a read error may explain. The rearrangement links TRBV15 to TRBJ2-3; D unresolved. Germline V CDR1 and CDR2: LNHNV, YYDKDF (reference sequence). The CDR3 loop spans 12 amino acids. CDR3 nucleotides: TGTGCCACCCGTTACCTAGGAGATACTCAGTGTTTT. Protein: CATRYLGDTQCF. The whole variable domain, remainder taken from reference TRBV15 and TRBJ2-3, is DAMVIQNPRYQVTQFGKPVTLSCSQTLNHNVMYWYQQKSSQAPKLLFHYYDKDFNNEADTPDNFQSRRPNTSFCFLDIRSPGLGDTAMYLCATRYLGDTQCFGPGTRLTVL.